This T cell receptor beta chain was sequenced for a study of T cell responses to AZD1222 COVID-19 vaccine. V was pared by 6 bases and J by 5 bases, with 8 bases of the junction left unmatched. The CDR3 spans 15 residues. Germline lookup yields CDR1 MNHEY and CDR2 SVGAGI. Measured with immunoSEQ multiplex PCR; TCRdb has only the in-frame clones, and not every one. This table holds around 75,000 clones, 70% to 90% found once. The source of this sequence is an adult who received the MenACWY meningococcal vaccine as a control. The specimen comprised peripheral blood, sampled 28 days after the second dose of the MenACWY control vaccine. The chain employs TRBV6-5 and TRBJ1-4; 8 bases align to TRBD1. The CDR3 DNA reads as TGTGCCAGCAGGCCCGGACAGGGTTGGAATGAAAAACTGTTTTTT. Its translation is CASRPGQGWNEKLFF.